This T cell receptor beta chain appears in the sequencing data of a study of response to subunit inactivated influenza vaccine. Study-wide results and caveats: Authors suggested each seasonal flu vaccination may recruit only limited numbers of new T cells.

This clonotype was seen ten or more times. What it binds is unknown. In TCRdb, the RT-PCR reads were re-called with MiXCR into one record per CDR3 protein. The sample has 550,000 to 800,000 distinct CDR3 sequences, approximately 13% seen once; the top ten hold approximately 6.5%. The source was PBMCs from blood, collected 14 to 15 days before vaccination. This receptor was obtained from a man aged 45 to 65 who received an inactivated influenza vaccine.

In nucleotides, the CDR3 is TGTGCCAGCAGTCCTATAGCGGGGGGGTACAATGAGCAGTTCTTC. Translating it yields CASSPIAGGYNEQFF. The chain has TRBV12-3 or TRBV12-4 and TRBJ2-1; TRBD2 matches at 11 bases. With 5 bases clipped from V and 4 bases from J, the junction kept 4 bases outside the gene matches. The CDR3 has 15 residues.